This is a list of T cell receptor beta chains from one sample in a study of cytomegalovirus exposure and HLA in healthy donors. Generated by immunoSEQ multiplex PCR, the TCRdb table keeps only in-frame clones and is missing some. The data show 130,000 or so clones, approximately 80% seen once. Sequenced: PBMCs. Source of these receptors: a woman between 18 and 29 years old in good health and CMV-seronegative. Each CDR3 is given with its conserved first and last residue. The D gene is left open where the match is weak. The listing skips clone size in some rows; elsewhere it reads once, few, many or a size class.

clone_size j_call v_call d_call cdr3_aa cdr3_nt
- TRBJ2-1 TRBV7-9 TRBD2 CASSLAQGLAGLNEQFF TGTGCCAGCAGCTTAGCGCAAGGACTAGCGGGATTAAATGAGCAGTTCTTC
- TRBJ2-7 TRBV4-1 TRBD2 CASSQASAGGSYEQYF TGCGCCAGCAGCCAAGCCTCAGCGGGAGGCTCCTACGAGCAGTACTTC
- TRBJ2-1 TRBV27 - CASSSGSSYNEQFF TGTGCCAGCAGTTCCGGGAGCTCCTACAATGAGCAGTTCTTC
few TRBJ2-7 TRBV6-5 - CASSYSGVSSYEQYF TGTGCCAGCAGTTACTCGGGCGTAAGCTCCTACGAGCAGTACTTC
- TRBJ2-1 TRBV28 - CASKLRRNEQFF TGTGCCAGCAAGTTAAGGCGGAATGAGCAGTTCTTC
- TRBJ2-4 TRBV7-9 - CASSSTGQNIQYF TGTGCCAGCAGCTCGACAGGTCAAAACATTCAGTACTTC
- TRBJ1-1 TRBV19 - CASSIGTTSTEAFF TGTGCCAGTAGTATCGGGACAACATCCACTGAAGCTTTCTTT
- TRBJ2-7 TRBV5-4 TRBD1 CASRLDRDLEQYF TGTGCCAGCAGACTTGACAGGGATCTCGAGCAGTACTTC
- TRBJ1-4 TRBV5-1 TRBD1 CASSPGTELEKLFF TGCGCCAGCAGCCCCGGGACAGAACTTGAAAAACTGTTTTTT
once TRBJ2-7 TRBV6-1 - CASSESGRYEQYF TGTGCCAGCAGTGAAAGCGGCCGCTACGAGCAGTACTTC
- TRBJ1-3 TRBV30 TRBD1 CAWSYDRETGNTIYF TGTGCCTGGAGTTATGACAGGGAAACTGGAAACACCATATATTTT